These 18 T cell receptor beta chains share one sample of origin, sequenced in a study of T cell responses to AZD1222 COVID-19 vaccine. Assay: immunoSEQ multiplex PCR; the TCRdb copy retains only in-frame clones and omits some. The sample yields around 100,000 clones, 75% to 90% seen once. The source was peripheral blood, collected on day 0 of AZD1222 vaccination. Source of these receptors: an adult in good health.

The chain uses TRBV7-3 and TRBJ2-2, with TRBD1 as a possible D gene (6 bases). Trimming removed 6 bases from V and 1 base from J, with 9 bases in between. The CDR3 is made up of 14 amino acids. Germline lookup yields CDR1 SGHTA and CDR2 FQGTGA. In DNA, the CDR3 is TGTGCCAGCAGGGGGACACAGAACACCGGGGAGCTGTTTTTT. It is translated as CASRGTQNTGELFF.

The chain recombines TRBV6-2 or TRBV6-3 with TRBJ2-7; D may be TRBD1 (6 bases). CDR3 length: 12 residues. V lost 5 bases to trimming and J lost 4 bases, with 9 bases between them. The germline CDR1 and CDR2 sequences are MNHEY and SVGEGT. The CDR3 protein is CASSPQGYEQYF. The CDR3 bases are TGTGCCAGCAGTCCCCAGGGGTACGAGCAGTACTTC.

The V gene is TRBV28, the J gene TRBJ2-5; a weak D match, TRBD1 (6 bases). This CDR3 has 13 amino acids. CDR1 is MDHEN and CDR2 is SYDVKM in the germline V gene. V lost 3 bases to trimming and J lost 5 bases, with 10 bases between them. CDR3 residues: CASSLGARETQYF. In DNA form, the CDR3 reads TGTGCCAGCAGTTTGGGGGCGCGGGAGACCCAGTACTTC.

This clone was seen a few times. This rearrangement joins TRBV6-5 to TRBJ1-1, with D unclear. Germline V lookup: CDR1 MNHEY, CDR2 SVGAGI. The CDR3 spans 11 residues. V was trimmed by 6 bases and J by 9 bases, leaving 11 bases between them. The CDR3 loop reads CASSASTKAFF. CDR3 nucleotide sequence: TGTGCCAGCAGCGCTAGTACCAAAGCTTTCTTT.

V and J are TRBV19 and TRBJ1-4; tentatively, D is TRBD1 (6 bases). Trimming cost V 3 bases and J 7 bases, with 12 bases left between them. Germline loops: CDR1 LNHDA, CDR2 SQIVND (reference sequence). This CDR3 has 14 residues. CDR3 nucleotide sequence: TGTGCCAGTAGTATCCAGGGGCTGGGTGAAAAACTGTTTTTT. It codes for CASSIQGLGEKLFF.

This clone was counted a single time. CDR3 sequence: CASSGQGVAFQYF. The DNA of the CDR3 is TGTGCCAGCAGTGGACAGGGGGTCGCGTTTCAGTACTTC. The chain employs TRBV12-3 or TRBV12-4 and TRBJ2-7, with 10 bases lining up with TRBD1. This CDR3 has 13 residues. The junction had 8 bases not matched to a gene; V was cut back by 5 bases and J by 10 bases.

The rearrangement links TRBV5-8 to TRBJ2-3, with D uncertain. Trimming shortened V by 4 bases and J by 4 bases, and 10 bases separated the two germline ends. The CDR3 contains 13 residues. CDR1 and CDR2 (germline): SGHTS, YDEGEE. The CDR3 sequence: CASSRWSADTQYF. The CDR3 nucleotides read TGTGCCAGCAGCCGCTGGTCCGCAGATACGCAGTATTTT. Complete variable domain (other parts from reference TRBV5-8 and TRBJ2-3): EAGVTQSPTHLIKTRGQQATLRCSPISGHTSVYWYQQALGLGLQFLLWYDEGEERNRGNFPPRFSGRQFPNYSSELNVNALELEDSALYLCASSRWSADTQYFGPGTRLTVL.

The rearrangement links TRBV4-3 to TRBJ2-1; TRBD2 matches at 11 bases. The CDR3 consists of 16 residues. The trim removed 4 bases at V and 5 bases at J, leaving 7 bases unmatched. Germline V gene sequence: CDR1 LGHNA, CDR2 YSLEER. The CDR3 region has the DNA TGCGCCAGCAGCCCACTCACTAGCGGGAGTCACAATGAGCAGTTCTTC. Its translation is CASSPLTSGSHNEQFF.

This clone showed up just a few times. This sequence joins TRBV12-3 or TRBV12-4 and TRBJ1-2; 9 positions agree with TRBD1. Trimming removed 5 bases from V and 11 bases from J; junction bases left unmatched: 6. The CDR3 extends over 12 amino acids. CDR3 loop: CASSGTGSLYTF. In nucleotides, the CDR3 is TGTGCCAGCAGTGGGACAGGGAGTTTGTACACCTTC.

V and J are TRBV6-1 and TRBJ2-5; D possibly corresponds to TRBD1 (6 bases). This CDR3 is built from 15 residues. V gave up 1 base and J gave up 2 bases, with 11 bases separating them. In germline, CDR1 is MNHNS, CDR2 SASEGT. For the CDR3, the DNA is TGTGCCAGCAGTGAAGGGACAGTAACTCAAGAGACCCAGTACTTC. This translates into CASSEGTVTQETQYF.

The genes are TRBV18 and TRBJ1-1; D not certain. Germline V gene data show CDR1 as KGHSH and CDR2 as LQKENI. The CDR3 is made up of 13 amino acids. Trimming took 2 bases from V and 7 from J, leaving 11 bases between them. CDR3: CASSPFDTLEAFF. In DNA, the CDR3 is TGTGCCAGCTCACCATTCGACACTCTTGAAGCTTTCTTT. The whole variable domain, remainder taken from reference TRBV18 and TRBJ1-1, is NAGVMQNPRHLVRRRGQEARLRCSPMKGHSHVYWYRQLPEEGLKFMVYLQKENIIDESGMPKERFSAEFPKEGPSILRIQQVVRGDSAAYFCASSPFDTLEAFFGQGTRLTVV.

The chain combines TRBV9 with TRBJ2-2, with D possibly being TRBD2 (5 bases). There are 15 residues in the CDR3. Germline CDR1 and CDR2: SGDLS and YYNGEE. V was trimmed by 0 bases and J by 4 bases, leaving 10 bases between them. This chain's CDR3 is CASSVGGLSTGELFF. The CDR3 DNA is TGTGCCAGCAGCGTAGGCGGGCTCAGCACCGGGGAGCTGTTTTTT.

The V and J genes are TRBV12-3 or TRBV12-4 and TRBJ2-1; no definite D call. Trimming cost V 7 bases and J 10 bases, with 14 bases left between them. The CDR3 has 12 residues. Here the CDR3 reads CASTSPDAEQFF. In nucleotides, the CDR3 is TGTGCCAGCACCTCCCCGGACGCAGAGCAGTTCTTC.

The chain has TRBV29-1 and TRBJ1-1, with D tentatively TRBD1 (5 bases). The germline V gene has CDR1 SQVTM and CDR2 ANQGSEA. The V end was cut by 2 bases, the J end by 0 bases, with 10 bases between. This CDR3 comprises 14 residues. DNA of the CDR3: TGCAGCGTTGAAAATGGGGGTCTGAACACTGAAGCTTTCTTT. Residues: CSVENGGLNTEAFF.

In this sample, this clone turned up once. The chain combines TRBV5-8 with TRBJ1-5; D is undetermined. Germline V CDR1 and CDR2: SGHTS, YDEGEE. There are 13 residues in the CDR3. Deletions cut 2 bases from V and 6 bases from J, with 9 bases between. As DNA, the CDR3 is TGTGCCAGCAGCTTCTCGAGGTCTCAGCCCCAGCATTTT. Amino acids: CASSFSRSQPQHF.

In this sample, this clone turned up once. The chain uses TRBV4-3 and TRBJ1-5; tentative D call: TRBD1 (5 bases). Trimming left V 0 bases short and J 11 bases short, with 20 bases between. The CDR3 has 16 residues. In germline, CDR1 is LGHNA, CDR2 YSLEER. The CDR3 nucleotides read TGCGCCAGCAGCCAAGATCGTTATCGGGGGATGGAGTCCCAGCATTTT. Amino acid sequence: CASSQDRYRGMESQHF.

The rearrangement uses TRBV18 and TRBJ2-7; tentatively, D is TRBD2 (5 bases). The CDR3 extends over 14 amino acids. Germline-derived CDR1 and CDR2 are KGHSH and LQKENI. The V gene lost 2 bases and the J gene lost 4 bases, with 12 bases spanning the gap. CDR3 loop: CASSPTSGEYEQYF. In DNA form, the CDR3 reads TGTGCCAGCTCACCAACTAGTGGGGAATACGAGCAGTACTTC.

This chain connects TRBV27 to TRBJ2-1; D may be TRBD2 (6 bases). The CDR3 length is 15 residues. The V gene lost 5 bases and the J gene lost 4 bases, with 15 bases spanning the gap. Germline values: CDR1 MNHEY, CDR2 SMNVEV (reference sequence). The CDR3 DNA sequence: TGTGCCAGCAGTGTTGGAGGGAGGCGGTACAATGAGCAGTTCTTC. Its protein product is CASSVGGRRYNEQFF.